This T cell receptor (beta chain) was sequenced for a study of blood T cell repertoires in COVID-19. Study background: Material from acute and convalescent COVID-19 was sourced from the United States, Italy and Spain. Sample material is recorded as cDNA or gDNA derived from T cells, B-cell-depleted T cells, or PBMCs.

From germline, CDR1 is SGHTA and CDR2 FQGTGA. The CDR3 covers 15 residues. Trimming took off 8 bases at V and 5 bases at J, with 22 bases between the two ends. Authors' data handling: For nucleated cells, counts were estimated from reference gene primer amplification. Clones were read by immunoSEQ multiplex PCR, and TCRdb kept only the in-frame ones, dropping some. D and trimming come from the DNA, and the V and J calls and clone size come from that table. The sample lists hundreds of thousands of clones; 88% were seen once. This clonotype was sampled from a young man with active or convalescent COVID-19. Sequenced: peripheral blood. The V call is TRBV7-3, the J call TRBJ2-7, with D tentatively TRBD2 (5 bases). Here the CDR3 reads CASSHIGRGTDEQYF. Here the CDR3 DNA reads TGTGCCAGCTCCCATATTGGGAGAGGAACCGACGAGCAGTACTTC.